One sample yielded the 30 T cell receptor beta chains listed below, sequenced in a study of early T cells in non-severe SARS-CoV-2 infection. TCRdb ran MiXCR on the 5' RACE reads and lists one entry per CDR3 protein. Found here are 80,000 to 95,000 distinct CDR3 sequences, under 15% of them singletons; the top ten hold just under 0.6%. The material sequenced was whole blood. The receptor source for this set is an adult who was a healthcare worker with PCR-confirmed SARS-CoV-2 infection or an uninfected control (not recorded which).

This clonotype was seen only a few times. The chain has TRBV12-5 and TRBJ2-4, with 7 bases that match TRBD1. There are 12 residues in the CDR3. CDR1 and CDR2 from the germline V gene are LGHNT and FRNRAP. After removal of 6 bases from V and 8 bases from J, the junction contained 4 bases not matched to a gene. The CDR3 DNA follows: TGTGCTAGTGGACCCGACAGGGACATTCAGTACTTC. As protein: CASGPDRDIQYF.

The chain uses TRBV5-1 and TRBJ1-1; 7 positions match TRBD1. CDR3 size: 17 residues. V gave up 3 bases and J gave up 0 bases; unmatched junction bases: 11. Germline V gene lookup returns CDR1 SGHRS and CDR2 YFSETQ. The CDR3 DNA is TGCGCCAGCAGCTGGACGGGACAGTCTCTCATGAACACTGAAGCTTTCTTT. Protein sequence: CASSWTGQSLMNTEAFF.

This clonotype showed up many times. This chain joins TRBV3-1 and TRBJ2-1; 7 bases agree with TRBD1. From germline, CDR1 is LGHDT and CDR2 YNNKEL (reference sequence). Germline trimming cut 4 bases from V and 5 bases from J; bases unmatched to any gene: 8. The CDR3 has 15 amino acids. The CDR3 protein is CASSPGDRVHNEQFF. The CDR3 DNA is TGTGCCAGCAGCCCTGGCGACAGGGTCCACAATGAGCAGTTCTTC.

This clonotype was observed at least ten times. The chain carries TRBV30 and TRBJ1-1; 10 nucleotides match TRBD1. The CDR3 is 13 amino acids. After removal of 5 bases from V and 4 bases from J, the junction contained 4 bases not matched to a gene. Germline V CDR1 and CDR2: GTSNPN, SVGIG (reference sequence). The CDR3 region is CAWGGQGITEAFF. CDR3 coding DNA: TGTGCCTGGGGGGGACAGGGGATCACTGAAGCTTTCTTT.

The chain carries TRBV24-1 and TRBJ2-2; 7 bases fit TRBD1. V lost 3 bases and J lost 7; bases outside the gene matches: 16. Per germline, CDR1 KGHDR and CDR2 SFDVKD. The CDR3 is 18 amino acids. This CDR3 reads CATSDPSPREGAIGELFF. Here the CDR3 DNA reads TGTGCCACCAGTGATCCCAGTCCGCGAGAGGGGGCAATCGGGGAGCTGTTTTTT.

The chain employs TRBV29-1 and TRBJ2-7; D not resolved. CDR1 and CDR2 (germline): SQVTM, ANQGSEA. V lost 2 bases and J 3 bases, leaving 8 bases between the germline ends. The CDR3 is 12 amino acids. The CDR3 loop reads CSVEMRYYEQYV. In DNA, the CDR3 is TGCAGCGTTGAAATGCGTTACTACGAGCAGTACGTC.

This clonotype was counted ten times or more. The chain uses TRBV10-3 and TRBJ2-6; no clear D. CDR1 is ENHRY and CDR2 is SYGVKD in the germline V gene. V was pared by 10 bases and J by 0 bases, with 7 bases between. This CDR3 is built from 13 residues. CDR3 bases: TGTGCCAACTGGGACTCTGGGGCCAACGTCCTGACTTTC. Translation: CANWDSGANVLTF.

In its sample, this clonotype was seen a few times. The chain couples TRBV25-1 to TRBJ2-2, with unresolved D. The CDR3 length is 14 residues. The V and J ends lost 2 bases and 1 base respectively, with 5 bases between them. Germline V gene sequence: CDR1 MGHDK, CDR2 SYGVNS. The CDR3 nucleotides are TGTGCCAGCAGTGAAATTTGGAACACCGGGGAGCTGTTTTTT. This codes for CASSEIWNTGELFF.

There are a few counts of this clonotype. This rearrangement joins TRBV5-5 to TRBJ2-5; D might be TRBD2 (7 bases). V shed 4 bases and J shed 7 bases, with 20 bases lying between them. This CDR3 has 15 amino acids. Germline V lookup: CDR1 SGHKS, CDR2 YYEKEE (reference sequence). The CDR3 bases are TGTGCCAGCAGCCCGGAGGGGGGGCTCATCGTGACCCAGTACTTC. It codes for CASSPEGGLIVTQYF.

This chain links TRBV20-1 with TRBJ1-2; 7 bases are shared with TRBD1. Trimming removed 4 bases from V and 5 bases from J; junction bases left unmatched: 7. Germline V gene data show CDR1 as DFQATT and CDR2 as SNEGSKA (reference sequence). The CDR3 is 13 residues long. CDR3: CSAIIRGSYGYTF. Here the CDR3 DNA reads TGCAGTGCTATAATCAGGGGGTCTTATGGCTACACCTTC.

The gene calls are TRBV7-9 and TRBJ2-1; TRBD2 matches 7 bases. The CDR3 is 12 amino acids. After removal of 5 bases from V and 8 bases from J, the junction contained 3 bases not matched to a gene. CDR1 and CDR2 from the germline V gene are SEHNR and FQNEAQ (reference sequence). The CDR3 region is CASSRLADEQFF. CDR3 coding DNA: TGTGCCAGCAGCCGACTAGCCGATGAGCAGTTCTTC.

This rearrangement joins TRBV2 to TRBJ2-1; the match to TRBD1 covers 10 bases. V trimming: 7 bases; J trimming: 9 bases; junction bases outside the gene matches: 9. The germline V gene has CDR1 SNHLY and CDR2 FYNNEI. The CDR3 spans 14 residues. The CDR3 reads CASKTGTGDGEQFF. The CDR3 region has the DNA TGTGCCAGCAAGACCGGGACAGGGGACGGTGAGCAGTTCTTC.

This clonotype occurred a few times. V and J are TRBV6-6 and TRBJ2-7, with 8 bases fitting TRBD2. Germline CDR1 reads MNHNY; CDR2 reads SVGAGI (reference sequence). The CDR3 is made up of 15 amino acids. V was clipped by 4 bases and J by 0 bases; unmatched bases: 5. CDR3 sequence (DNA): TGTGCCAGCAGTTCGGGGGGGCAGGGCTCCTACGAGCAGTACGTC. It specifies CASSSGGQGSYEQYV.

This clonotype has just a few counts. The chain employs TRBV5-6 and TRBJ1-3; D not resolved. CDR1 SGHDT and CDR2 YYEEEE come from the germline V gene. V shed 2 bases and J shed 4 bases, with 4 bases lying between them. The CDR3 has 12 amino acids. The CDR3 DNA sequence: TGTGCCAGCAGCTTATACGGAAACACCATATATTTT. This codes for CASSLYGNTIYF.

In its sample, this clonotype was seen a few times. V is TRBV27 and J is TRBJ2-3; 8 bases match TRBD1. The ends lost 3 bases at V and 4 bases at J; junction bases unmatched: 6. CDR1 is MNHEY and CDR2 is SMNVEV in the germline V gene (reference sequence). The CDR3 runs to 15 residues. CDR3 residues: CASSLGRGHSDTQYF. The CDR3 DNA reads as TGTGCCAGCAGTTTGGGCAGGGGGCATTCAGATACGCAGTATTTT.

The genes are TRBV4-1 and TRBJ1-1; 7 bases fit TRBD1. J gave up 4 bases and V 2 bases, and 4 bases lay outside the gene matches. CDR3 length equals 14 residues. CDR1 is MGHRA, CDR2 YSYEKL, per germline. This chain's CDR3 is CASSQTGDFTEAFF. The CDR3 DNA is TGCGCCAGCAGCCAAACAGGGGATTTCACTGAAGCTTTCTTT.

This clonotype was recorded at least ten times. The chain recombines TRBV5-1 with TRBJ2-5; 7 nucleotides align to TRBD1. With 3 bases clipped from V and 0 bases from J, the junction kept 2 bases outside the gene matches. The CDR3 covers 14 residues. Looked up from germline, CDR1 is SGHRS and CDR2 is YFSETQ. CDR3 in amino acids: CASSWGTDQETQYF. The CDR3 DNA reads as TGCGCCAGCAGCTGGGGGACAGACCAAGAGACCCAGTACTTC. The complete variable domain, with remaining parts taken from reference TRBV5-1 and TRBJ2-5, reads KAGVTQTPRYLIKTRGQQVTLSCSPISGHRSVSWYQQTPGQGLQFLFEYFSETQRNKGNFPGRFSGRQFSNSRSEMNVSTLELGDSALYLCASSWGTDQETQYFGPGTRLLVL.

In nucleotides, the CDR3 is TGTGCCAGCAGTTTTGGTCAGGGGGTGCAGTTCTTC. Translated: CASSFGQGVQFF. The chain recombines TRBV12-3 or TRBV12-4 with TRBJ2-1; TRBD1 aligns across 7 bases. CDR3 length: 12 amino acids. The V and J ends lost 3 bases and 12 bases, in that order; junction bases with no gene match: 5.

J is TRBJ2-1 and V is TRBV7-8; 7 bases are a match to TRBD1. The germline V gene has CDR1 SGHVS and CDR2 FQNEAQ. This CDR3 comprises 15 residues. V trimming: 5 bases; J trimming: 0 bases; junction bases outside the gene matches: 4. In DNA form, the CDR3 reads TGTGCCAGCAGCGTTGACAGGGCCTCCTACAATGAGCAGTTCTTC. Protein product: CASSVDRASYNEQFF.

CDR3 amino acids: CASSSGTGEMNTEAFF. CDR3 DNA sequence: TGTGCCAGCAGCTCAGGGACAGGGGAAATGAACACTGAAGCTTTCTTT. V usage is TRBV11-1 and J usage is TRBJ1-1; 10 nucleotides line up with TRBD1. The junction had 5 bases not matched to a gene; V was cut back by 4 bases and J by 0 bases. CDR1 and CDR2 from the germline V gene are SGHAT and FQDESV (reference sequence). This CDR3 spans 16 amino acids.

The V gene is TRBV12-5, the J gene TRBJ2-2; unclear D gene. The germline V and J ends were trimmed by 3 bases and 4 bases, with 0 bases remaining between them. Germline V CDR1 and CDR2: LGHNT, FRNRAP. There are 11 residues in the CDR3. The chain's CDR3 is CASGFTGELFF. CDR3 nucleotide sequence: TGTGCTAGTGGTTTCACCGGGGAGCTGTTTTTT.

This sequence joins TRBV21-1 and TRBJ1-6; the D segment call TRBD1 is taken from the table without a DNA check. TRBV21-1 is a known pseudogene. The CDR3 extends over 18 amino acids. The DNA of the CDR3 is TGTGCCAGCAGCAAAGAGTCGGACAGGTCCAGCCGTAATTCACCCCTCCACTTT. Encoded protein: CASSKESDRSSRNSPLHF.

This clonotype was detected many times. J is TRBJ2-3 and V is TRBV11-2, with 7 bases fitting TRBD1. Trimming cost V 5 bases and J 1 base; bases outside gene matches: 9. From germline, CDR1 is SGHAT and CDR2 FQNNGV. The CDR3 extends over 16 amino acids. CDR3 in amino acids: CASSLDGTVRTDTQYF. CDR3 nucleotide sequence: TGTGCCAGCAGCCTCGACGGGACAGTTCGCACAGATACGCAGTATTTT.

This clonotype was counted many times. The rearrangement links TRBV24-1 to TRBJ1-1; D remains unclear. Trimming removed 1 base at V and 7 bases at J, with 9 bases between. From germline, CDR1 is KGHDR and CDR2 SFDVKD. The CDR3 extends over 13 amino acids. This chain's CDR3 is CATSDFSGREAFF. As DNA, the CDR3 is TGTGCCACCAGTGATTTTTCTGGCCGTGAAGCTTTCTTT.

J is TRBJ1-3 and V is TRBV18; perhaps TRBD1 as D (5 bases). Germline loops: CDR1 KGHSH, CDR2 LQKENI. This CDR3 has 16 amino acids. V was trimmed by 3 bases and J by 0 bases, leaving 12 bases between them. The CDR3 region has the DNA TGTGCCAGCTCACCGGTCCTCAGGGACTCTGGAAACACCATATATTTT. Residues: CASSPVLRDSGNTIYF.

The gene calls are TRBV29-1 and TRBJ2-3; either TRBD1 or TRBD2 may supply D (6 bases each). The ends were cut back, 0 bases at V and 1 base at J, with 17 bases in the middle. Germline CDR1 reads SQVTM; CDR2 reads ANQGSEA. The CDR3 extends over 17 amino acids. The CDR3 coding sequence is TGCAGCGTTGAAGACAGGACCCGGGGGCCCCGCACAGATACGCAGTATTTT. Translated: CSVEDRTRGPRTDTQYF.

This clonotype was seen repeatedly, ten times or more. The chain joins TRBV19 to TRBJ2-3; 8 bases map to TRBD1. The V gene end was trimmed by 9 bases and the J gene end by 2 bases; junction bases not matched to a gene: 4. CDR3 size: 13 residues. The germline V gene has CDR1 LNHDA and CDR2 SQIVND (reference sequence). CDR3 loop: CASTGQVTDTQYF. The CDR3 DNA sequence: TGTGCCAGCACGGGACAGGTCACAGATACGCAGTATTTT.

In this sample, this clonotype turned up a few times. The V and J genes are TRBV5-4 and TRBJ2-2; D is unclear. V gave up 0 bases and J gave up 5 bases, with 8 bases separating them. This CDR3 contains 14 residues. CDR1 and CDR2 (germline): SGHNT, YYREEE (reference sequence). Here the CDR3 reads CASSLAPVTGELFF. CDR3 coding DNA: TGTGCCAGCAGCTTGGCCCCTGTTACCGGGGAGCTGTTTTTT.

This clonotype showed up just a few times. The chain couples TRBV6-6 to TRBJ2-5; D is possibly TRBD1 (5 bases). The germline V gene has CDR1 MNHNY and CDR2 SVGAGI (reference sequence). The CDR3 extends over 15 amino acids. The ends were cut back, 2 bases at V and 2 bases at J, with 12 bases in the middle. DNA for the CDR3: TGTGCCAGCAGTTACAGGAGACAGAAACAAGAGACCCAGTACTTC. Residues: CASSYRRQKQETQYF.

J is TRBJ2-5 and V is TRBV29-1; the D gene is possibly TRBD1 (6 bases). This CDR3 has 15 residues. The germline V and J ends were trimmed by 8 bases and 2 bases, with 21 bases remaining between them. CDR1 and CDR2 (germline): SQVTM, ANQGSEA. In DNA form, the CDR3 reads TGCAGCCCCAGGGACACCGGACCTTTACAAGAGACCCAGTACTTC. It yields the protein CSPRDTGPLQETQYF.